Listed below are T cell receptor beta chains from one sample, sequenced in a study of cytomegalovirus exposure and HLA in healthy donors. The method was immunoSEQ multiplex PCR; TCRdb's version includes in-frame clones alone and lacks a portion of them. The table includes about 160,000 clones, roughly 79% detected once. The sequenced material came from PBMCs. Receptors were obtained from a woman between 50 and 59 years old in good health and CMV-seronegative. Each CDR3 is given with its conserved first and last residue. The D gene is left open where the match is weak. The size of a clone is reported for some rows only, either as once, few or many, or as a class for expanded clones.

CDR3aa: CATSRPPQGDNYGYTF
CDR3nt: TGTGCCACCAGCAGACCCCCCCAGGGGGATAACTATGGCTACACCTTC
v_gene: TRBV15
d_gene: TRBD1
abundance: -
j_gene: TRBJ1-2

CDR3aa: CASSRDRATYEQYF
CDR3nt: TGCGCCAGCAGTCGGGACAGGGCAACCTACGAGCAGTACTTC
v_gene: TRBV10-1
d_gene: TRBD1
abundance: -
j_gene: TRBJ2-7

CDR3aa: CASSLSTSPVSETQYF
CDR3nt: TGCGCCAGCAGCTTGTCGACTAGTCCGGTATCAGAGACCCAGTACTTC
v_gene: TRBV5-1
d_gene: -
abundance: -
j_gene: TRBJ2-5

CDR3aa: CASLRNSMETQYF
CDR3nt: TGTGCCAGTCTTAGAAACAGCATGGAGACCCAGTACTTC
v_gene: TRBV2
d_gene: -
abundance: -
j_gene: TRBJ2-5

CDR3aa: CASTNSQSSYEQYF
CDR3nt: TGTGCCAGTACTAACAGTCAGAGCTCCTACGAGCAGTACTTC
v_gene: TRBV19
d_gene: -
abundance: few
j_gene: TRBJ2-7

CDR3aa: CASSEEGLAGSKTQYF
CDR3nt: TGTGCCAGCAGTGAAGAGGGTCTAGCGGGGAGTAAGACCCAGTACTTC
v_gene: TRBV2
d_gene: TRBD2
abundance: -
j_gene: TRBJ2-5

CDR3aa: CASRMGGSSYEQYF
CDR3nt: TGTGCCAGTCGCATGGGCGGGAGCTCCTACGAGCAGTACTTC
v_gene: TRBV19
d_gene: TRBD2
abundance: -
j_gene: TRBJ2-7

CDR3aa: CASSLLQGIEGYTF
CDR3nt: TGTGCCAGCAGTCTATTACAGGGAATCGAAGGCTACACCTTC
v_gene: TRBV27
d_gene: -
abundance: -
j_gene: TRBJ1-2

CDR3aa: CASRSGGLDGYTF
CDR3nt: TGTGCCAGTAGGTCCGGGGGGCTGGATGGCTACACCTTC
v_gene: TRBV19
d_gene: -
abundance: -
j_gene: TRBJ1-2

CDR3aa: CSVGTGEKLFF
CDR3nt: TGCAGTGTCGGTACGGGTGAAAAACTGTTTTTT
v_gene: TRBV20-1
d_gene: -
abundance: -
j_gene: TRBJ1-4

CDR3aa: CAWRTGKQETQYF
CDR3nt: TGTGCCTGGCGTACAGGGAAGCAAGAGACCCAGTACTTC
v_gene: TRBV30
d_gene: -
abundance: once
j_gene: TRBJ2-5

CDR3aa: CASSIGLTETYEQYF
CDR3nt: TGTGCCAGTAGTATAGGCTTGACAGAAACCTACGAGCAGTACTTC
v_gene: TRBV19
d_gene: -
abundance: -
j_gene: TRBJ2-7

CDR3aa: CASSSGGDTQYF
CDR3nt: TGTGCCAGCAGCTCAGGAGGAGATACGCAGTATTTT
v_gene: TRBV5-6
d_gene: -
abundance: few
j_gene: TRBJ2-3

CDR3aa: CASSAGQGSGNTIYF
CDR3nt: TGTGCCAGCAGCGCGGGACAGGGAAGTGGAAACACCATATATTTT
v_gene: TRBV9
d_gene: TRBD1
abundance: once
j_gene: TRBJ1-3

CDR3aa: CASSEAGRGTYQETQYF
CDR3nt: TGTGCCAGCAGTGAAGCGGGTCGGGGGACGTACCAAGAGACCCAGTACTTC
v_gene: TRBV6-1
d_gene: -
abundance: -
j_gene: TRBJ2-5

CDR3aa: CASSAGGPSGGTEAFF
CDR3nt: TGTGCCAGCAGTGCGGGGGGGCCCTCAGGGGGCACTGAAGCTTTCTTT
v_gene: TRBV6-6
d_gene: TRBD1
abundance: -
j_gene: TRBJ1-1

CDR3aa: CASTTGVRGQETQYF
CDR3nt: TGTGCCAGCACCACAGGGGTTAGAGGGCAAGAGACCCAGTACTTC
v_gene: TRBV7-2
d_gene: TRBD1
abundance: -
j_gene: TRBJ2-5

CDR3aa: CASSLGASGRSYEQYF
CDR3nt: TGTGCCAGCAGCTTAGGGGCTAGCGGTCGGTCCTACGAGCAGTACTTC
v_gene: TRBV7-2
d_gene: TRBD2
abundance: -
j_gene: TRBJ2-7

CDR3aa: CASSLARTQYF
CDR3nt: TGTGCCAGCAGCTTAGCGAGGACCCAGTACTTC
v_gene: TRBV7-8
d_gene: -
abundance: -
j_gene: TRBJ2-5